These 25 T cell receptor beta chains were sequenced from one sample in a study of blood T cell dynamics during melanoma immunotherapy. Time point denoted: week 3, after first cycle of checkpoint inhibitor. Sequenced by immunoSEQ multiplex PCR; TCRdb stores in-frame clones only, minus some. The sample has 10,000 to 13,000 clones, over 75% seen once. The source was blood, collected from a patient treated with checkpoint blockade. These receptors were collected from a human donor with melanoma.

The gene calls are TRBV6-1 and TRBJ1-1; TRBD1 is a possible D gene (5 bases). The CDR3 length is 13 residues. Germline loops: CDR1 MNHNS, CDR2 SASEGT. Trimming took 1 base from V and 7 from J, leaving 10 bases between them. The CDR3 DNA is TGTGCCAGCAGTGAAGGGGTAACAGGTGAAGCTTTCTTT. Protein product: CASSEGVTGEAFF.

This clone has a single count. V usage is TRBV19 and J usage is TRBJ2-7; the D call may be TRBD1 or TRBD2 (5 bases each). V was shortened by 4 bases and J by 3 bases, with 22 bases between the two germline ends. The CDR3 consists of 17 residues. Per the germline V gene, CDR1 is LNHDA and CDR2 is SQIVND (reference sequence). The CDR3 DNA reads TGTGCCAGTAGTACTCTCACGTCCGGGACGGTGGTCTACGAGCAGTACTTC. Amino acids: CASSTLTSGTVVYEQYF.

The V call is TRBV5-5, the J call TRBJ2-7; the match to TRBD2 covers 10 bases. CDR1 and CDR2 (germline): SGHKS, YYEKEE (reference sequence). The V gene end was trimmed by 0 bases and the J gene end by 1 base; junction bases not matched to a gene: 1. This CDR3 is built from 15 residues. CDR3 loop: CASSLGLAGSYEQYF. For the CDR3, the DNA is TGTGCCAGCAGCTTGGGACTAGCGGGTTCCTACGAGCAGTACTTC.

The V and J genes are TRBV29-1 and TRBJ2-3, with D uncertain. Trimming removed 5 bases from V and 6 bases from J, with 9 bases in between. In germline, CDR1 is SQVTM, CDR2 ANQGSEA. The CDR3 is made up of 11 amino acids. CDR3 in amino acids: CSVLGGDTQYF. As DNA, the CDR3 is TGCAGCGTTTTGGGTGGGGATACGCAGTATTTT.

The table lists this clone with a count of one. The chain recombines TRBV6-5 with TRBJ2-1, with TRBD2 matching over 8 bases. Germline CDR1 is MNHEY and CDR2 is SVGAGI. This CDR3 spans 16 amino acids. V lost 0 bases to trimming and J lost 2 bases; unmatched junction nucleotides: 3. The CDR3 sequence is CASSYSPRGAYNEQFF. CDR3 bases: TGTGCCAGCAGTTACTCCCCGCGGGGGGCCTACAATGAGCAGTTCTTC.

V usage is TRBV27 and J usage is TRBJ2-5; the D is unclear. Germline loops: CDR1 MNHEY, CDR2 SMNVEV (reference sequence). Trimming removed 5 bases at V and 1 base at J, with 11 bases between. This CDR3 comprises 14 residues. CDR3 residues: CASSILGGQETQYF. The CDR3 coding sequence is TGTGCCAGCAGTATCCTCGGTGGCCAAGAGACCCAGTACTTC.

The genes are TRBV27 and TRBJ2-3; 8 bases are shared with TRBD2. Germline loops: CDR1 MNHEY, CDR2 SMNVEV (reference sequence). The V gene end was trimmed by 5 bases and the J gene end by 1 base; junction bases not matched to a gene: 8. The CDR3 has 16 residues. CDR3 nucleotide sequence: TGTGCCAGCAGTCCTCGTGGTAGCGGGGGCACAGATACGCAGTATTTT. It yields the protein CASSPRGSGGTDTQYF.

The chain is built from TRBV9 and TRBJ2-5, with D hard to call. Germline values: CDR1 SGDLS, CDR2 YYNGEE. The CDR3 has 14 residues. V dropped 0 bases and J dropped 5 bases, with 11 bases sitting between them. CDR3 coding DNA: TGTGCCAGCAGCGTAGGCTGGGGTCGGGAGACCCAGTACTTC. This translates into CASSVGWGRETQYF.

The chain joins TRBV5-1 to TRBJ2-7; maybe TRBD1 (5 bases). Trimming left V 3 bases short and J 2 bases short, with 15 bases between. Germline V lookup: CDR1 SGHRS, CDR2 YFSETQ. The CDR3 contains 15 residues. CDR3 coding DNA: TGCGCCAGCAGCTCGGGCAGGGAAGACACCTACGAGCAGTACTTC. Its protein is CASSSGREDTYEQYF.

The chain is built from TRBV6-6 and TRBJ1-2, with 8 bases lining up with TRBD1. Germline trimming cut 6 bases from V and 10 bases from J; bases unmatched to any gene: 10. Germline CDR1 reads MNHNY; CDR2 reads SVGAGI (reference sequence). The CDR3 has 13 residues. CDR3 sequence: CASRGRAGGAYTF. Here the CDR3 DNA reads TGTGCCAGCAGGGGTAGGGCAGGGGGCGCCTACACCTTC.

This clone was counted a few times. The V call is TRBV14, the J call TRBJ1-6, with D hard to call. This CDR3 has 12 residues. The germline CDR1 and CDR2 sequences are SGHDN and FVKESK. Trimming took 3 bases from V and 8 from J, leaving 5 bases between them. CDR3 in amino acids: CASSHSYSPLHF. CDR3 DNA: TGTGCCAGCAGCCATTCCTATTCACCCCTCCACTTT.

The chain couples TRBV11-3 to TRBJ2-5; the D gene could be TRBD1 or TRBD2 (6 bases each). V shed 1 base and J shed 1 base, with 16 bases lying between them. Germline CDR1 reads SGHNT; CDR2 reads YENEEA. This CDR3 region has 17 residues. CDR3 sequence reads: CASSLGSVGGPQETQYF. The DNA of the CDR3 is TGTGCCAGCAGCTTAGGGTCAGTCGGGGGCCCCCAAGAGACCCAGTACTTC.

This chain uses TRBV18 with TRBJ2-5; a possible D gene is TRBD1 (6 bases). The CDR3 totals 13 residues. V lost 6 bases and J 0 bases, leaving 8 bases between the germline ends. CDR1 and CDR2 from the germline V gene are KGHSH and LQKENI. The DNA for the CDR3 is TGTGCCAGCTCCCGGACAGACCAAGAGACCCAGTACTTC. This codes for CASSRTDQETQYF.

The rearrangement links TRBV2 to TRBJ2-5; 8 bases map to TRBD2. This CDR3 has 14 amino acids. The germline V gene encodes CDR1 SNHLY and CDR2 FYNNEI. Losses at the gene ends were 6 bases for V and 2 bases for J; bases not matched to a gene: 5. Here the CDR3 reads CASSRGGTQETQYF. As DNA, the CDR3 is TGTGCCAGCAGCCGCGGGGGGACTCAAGAGACCCAGTACTTC.

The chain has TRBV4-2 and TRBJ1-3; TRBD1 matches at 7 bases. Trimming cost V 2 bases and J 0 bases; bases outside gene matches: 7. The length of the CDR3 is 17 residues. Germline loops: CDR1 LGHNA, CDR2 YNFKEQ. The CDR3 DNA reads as TGTGCCAGCAGCCAATCTGGACAGGTTACCTCTGGAAACACCATATATTTT. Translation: CASSQSGQVTSGNTIYF.

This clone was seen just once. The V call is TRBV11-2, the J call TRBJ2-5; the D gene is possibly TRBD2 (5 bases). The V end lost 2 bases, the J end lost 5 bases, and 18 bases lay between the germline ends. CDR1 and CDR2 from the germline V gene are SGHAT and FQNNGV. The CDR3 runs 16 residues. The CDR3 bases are TGTGCCAGCAGCTTAACACTTGGGCCCACGGGGGAGACCCAGTACTTC. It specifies CASSLTLGPTGETQYF. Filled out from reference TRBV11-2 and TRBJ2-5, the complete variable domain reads EAGVAQSPRYKIIEKRQSVAFWCNPISGHATLYWYQQILGQGPKLLIQFQNNGVVDDSQLPKDRFSAERLKGVDSTLKIQPAKLEDSAVYLCASSLTLGPTGETQYFGPGTRLLVL.

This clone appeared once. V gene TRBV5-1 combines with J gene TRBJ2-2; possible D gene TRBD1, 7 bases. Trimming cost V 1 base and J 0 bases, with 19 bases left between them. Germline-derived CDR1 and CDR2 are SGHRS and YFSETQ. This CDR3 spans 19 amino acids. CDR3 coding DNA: TGCGCCAGCAGCTTGAGGGCAGGGGGGATAACTACGAACACCGGGGAGCTGTTTTTT. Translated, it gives CASSLRAGGITTNTGELFF.

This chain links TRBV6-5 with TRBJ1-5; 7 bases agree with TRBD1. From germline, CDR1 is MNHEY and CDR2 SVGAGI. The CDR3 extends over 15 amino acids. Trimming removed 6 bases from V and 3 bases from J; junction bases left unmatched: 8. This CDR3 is CASSTTGDNNQPQHF. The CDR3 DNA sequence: TGTGCCAGCAGCACCACAGGGGATAACAATCAGCCCCAGCATTTT.

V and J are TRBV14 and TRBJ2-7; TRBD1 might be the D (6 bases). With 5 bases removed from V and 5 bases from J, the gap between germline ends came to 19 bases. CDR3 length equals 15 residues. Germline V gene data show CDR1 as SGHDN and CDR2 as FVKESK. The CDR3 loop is CASSTRTAPFNEQYF. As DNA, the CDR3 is TGTGCCAGCAGCACTAGGACAGCTCCCTTCAACGAGCAGTACTTC.

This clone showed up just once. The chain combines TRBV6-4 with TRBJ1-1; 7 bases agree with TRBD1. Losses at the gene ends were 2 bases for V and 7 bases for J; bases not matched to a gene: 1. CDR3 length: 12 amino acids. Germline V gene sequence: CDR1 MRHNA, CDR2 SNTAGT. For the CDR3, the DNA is TGTGCCAGCAGTGACAGGACAGGTGAAGCTTTCTTT. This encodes CASSDRTGEAFF.

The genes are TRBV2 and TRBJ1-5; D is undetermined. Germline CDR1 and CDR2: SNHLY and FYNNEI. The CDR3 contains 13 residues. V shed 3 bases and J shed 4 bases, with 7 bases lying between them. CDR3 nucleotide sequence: TGTGCCAGCAGTGAGGGTCTGAATCAGCCCCAGCATTTT. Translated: CASSEGLNQPQHF.

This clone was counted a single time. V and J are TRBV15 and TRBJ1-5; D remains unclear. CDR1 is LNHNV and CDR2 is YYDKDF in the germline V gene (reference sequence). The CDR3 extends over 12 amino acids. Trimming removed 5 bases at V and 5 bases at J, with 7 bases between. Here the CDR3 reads CATSELDQPQHF. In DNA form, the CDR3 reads TGTGCCACCAGCGAGTTAGATCAGCCCCAGCATTTT.

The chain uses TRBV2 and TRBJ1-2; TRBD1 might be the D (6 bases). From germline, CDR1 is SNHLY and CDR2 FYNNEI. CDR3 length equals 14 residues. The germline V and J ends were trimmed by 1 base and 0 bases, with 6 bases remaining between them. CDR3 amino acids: CASSEGQANYGYTF. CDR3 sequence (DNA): TGTGCCAGCAGTGAAGGACAGGCTAACTATGGCTACACCTTC.

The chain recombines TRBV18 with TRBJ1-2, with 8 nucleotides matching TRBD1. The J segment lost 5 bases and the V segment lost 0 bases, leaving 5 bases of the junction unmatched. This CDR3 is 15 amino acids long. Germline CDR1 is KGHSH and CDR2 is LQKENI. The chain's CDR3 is CASSPPQGAQYGYTF. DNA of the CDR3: TGTGCCAGCTCACCACCCCAGGGGGCGCAATATGGCTACACCTTC.

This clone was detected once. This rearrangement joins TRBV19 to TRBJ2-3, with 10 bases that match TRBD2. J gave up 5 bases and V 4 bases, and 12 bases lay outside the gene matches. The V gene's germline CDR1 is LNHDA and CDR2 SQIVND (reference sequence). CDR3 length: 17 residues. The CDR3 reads CASSKALIAGGKDTQYF. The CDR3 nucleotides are TGTGCCAGTAGTAAGGCCCTCATAGCGGGGGGTAAAGATACGCAGTATTTT.